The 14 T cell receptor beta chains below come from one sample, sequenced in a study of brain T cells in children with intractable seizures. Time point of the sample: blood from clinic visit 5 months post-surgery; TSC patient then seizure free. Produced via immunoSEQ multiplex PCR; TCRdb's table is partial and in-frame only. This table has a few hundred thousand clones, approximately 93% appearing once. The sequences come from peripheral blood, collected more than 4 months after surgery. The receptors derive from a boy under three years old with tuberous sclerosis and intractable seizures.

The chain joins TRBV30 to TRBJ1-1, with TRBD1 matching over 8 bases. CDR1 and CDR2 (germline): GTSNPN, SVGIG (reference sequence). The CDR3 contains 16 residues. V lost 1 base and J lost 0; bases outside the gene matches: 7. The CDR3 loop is CAWSALGTGVNTEAFF. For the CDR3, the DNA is TGTGCCTGGAGTGCCTTAGGGACAGGTGTGAACACTGAAGCTTTCTTT.

DNA for the CDR3: TGCAGCGTTGAAGACCCCCTTTGGGACAGGGGCAACTATGGCTACACCTTC. Its translation is CSVEDPLWDRGNYGYTF. This chain links TRBV29-1 with TRBJ1-2, with 10 bases lining up with TRBD1. Germline V gene lookup returns CDR1 SQVTM and CDR2 ANQGSEA. The V and J ends lost 0 bases and 2 bases, in that order; junction bases with no gene match: 9. CDR3 length equals 17 residues.

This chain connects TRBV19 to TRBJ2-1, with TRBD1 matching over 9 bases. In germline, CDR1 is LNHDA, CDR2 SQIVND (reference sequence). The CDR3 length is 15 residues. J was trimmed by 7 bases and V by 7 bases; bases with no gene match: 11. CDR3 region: CASTTGTGMTNEQFF. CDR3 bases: TGTGCCAGTACTACCGGGACAGGGATGACGAATGAGCAGTTCTTC. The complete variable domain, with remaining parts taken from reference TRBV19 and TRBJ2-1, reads DGGITQSPKYLFRKEGQNVTLSCEQNLNHDAMYWYRQDPGQGLRLIYYSQIVNDFQKGDIAEGYSVSREKKESFPLTVTSAQKNPTAFYLCASTTGTGMTNEQFFGPGTRLTVL.

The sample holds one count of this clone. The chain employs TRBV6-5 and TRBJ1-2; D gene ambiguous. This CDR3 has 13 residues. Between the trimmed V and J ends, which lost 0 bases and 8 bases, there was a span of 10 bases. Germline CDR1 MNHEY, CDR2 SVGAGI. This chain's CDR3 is CASSYSYVGGYTF. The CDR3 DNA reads TGTGCCAGCAGTTACTCTTATGTAGGGGGCTACACCTTC.

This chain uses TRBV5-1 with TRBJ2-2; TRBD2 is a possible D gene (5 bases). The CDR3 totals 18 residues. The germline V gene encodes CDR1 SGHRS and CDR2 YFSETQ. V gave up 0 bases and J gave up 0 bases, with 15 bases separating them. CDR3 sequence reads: CASSLDGVTGTNTGELFF. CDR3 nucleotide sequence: TGCGCCAGCAGCTTGGATGGCGTTACGGGAACGAACACCGGGGAGCTGTTTTTT.

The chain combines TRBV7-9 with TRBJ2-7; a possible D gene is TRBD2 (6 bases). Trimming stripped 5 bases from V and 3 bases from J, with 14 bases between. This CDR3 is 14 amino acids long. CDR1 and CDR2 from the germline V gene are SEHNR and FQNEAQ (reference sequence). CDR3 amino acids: CASSPLVGGYEQYF. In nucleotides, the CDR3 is TGTGCCAGCAGCCCACTAGTGGGGGGCTACGAGCAGTACTTC.

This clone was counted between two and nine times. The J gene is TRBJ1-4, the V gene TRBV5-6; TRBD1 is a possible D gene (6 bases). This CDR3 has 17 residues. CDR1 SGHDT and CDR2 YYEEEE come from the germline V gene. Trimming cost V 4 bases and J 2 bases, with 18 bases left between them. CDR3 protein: CASSLSGGLGTNEKLFF. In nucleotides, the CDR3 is TGTGCCAGCAGCCTCTCGGGGGGGCTGGGGACTAATGAAAAACTGTTTTTT.

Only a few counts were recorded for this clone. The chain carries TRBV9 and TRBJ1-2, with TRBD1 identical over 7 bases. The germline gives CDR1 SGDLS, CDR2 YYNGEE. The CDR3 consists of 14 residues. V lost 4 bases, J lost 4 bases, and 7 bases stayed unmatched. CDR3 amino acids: CASSRGQESYGYTF. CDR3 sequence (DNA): TGTGCCAGCAGCCGCGGACAGGAAAGCTATGGCTACACCTTC.

The CDR3 loop is CASSFGLAGYNEQFF. The DNA for the CDR3 is TGTGCCAGCAGCTTTGGGCTAGCGGGTTACAATGAGCAGTTCTTC. The chain is built from TRBV5-4 and TRBJ2-1; TRBD2 matches 8 bases. V lost 2 bases, J lost 4 bases, and 5 bases stayed unmatched. The germline V gene has CDR1 SGHNT and CDR2 YYREEE (reference sequence). This CDR3 has 15 amino acids.

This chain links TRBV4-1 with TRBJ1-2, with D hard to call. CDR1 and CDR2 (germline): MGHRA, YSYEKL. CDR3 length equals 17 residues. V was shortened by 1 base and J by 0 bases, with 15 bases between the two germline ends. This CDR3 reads CASSQGALIQANYGYTF. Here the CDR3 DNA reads TGCGCCAGCAGCCAAGGAGCCCTGATTCAAGCTAACTATGGCTACACCTTC.

CDR3 bases: TGTGCCAGCAGTCGAGCCGGTACGGGAAACACCATATATTTT. It is translated as CASSRAGTGNTIYF. This chain links TRBV7-9 with TRBJ1-3; D is undetermined. This CDR3 region has 14 residues. The germline V gene has CDR1 SEHNR and CDR2 FQNEAQ (reference sequence). Between the trimmed V and J ends, which lost 6 bases and 4 bases, there was a span of 13 bases.

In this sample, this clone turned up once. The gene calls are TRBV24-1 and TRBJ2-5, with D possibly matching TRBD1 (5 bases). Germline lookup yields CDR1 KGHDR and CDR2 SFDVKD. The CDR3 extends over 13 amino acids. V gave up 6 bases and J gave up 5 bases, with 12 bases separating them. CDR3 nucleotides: TGTGCCACCAGTATCGCAGGGCTTGAGACCCAGTACTTC. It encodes CATSIAGLETQYF.

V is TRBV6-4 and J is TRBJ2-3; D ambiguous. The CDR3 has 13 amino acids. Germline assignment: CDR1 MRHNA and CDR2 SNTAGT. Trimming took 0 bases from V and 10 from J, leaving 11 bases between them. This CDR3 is CASSDSIWAPQYF. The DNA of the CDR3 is TGTGCCAGCAGTGACTCGATATGGGCTCCGCAGTATTTT.

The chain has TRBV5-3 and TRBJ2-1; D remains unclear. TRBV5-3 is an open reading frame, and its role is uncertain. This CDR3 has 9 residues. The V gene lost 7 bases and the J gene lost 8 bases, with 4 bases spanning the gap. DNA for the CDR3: TGTGCCAGAGTCCATGAGCAGTTCTTC. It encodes CARVHEQFF.